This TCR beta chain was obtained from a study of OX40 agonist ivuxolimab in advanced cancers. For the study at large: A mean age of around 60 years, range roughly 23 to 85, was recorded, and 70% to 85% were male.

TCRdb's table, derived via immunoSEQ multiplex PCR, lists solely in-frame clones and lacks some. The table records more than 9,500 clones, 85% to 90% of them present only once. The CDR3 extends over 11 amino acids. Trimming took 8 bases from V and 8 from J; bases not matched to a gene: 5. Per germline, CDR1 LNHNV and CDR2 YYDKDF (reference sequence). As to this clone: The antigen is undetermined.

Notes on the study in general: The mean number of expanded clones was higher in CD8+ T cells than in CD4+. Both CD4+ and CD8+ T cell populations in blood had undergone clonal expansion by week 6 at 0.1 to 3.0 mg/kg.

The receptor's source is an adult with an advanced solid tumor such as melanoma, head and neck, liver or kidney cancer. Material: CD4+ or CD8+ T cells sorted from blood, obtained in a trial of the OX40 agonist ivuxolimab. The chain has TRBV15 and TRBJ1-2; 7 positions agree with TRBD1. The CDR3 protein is CATSQGSGYTF. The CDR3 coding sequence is TGTGCCACCTCACAGGGGTCCGGCTACACCTTC.